The TCR beta chain under discussion was sequenced for a study of shared clonotypes between healthy human individuals. Terminally differentiated effector memory CD45RA+ cells were excluded from the naive CD8 cells, which were CD45RO-negative and positively selected for CCR7. Donors were healthy HIV-negative adults without recent acute infections or vaccinations. Germline V lookup: CDR1 SGHAT, CDR2 FQNNGV. V lost 4 bases and J lost 5, with 15 bases in between. The CDR3 runs 15 residues. A word on this clone: The antigen remains undetermined.

Several immunoSEQ 96-well plates shared each subset's DNA, each plate a replicate. Produced via immunoSEQ multiplex PCR; TCRdb's table is partial and in-frame only. The sample comprises about 2 million clones, approximately 94% of which are singletons, and 1% to 1.5% rests with the top ten. Study-level points and caveats: Some clonotypes were shared by all four sorted-subset donors, while others were not shared. The non-shared ones had lower generation probabilities than the shared ones. Generally, estimated richness proved larger in naive subsets than it did in memory subsets.

This receptor was obtained from a man younger than 35 in good health. The sequenced sample consisted of naive CD8+ T cells sorted from blood. The J gene is TRBJ1-3, the V gene TRBV11-2; D gene unclear. Here the CDR3 reads CASSSPTGLRNTIYF. Here the CDR3 DNA reads TGTGCCAGCAGCTCCCCAACGGGTCTAAGAAACACCATATATTTT.